This is a list of T cell receptor beta chains from one sample in a study of shared clonotypes between healthy human individuals. The repertoire was sequenced with immunoSEQ multiplex PCR; TCRdb's copy has only in-frame clones and lacks some. Counted here are over a million clones, more than 75% occurring once; the ten biggest clones make up approximately 0.5%. The specimen sequenced was memory CD4+ T cells from PBMCs. Receptor source: a man younger than 35 in good health. Some clones in this sample may be carry-over from other donors' samples. The CDR3 runs from the conserved cysteine through the conserved F or W. D genes are given only for firm matches. Expanded clones get a size class; other rows say once, few or many, or leave the size out.

cdr3_nt | cdr3_aa | v_call | clone_size | d_call | j_call
TGTGCCAGCAGCGTAGCGCCGGGGATCAGTACCTACGAGCAGTACTTC | CASSVAPGISTYEQYF | TRBV9 | few | NA | TRBJ2-7
TGTGCCAGCAGTGAATTTGGGCCTACCTACGAGCAGTACTTC | CASSEFGPTYEQYF | TRBV6-1 | NA | NA | TRBJ2-7
TGTGCCAGCAGCCCCCAGACTAGCTTTACCGGGGAGCTGTTTTTT | CASSPQTSFTGELFF | TRBV7-2 | many | TRBD2 | TRBJ2-2
TGTGCCAGCAGTAACTCAGGGCAGGGGGATCAGCCCCAGCATTTT | CASSNSGQGDQPQHF | TRBV6-6 | few | TRBD1 | TRBJ1-5
TGTGCCAGCAGCTTCGGGACAGGGTCTGGCTACACCTTC | CASSFGTGSGYTF | TRBV11-1 | NA | TRBD1 | TRBJ1-2
TGTGCCAGCAGGCAACCAGGCGCAATCTATGGCTACACCTTC | CASRQPGAIYGYTF | TRBV27 | NA | NA | TRBJ1-2
TGTGCCAGCAGCTCCCTCGCGGAGCACAATGAGCAGTTCTTC | CASSSLAEHNEQFF | TRBV7-9 | few | NA | TRBJ2-1
TGTGCCAGTAGTAGGACAGGGGGAGAGCAGTACTTC | CASSRTGGEQYF | TRBV19 | NA | TRBD1 | TRBJ2-7
TGTGCCAGCAGTACCGGGACCGCCGATTCTGGAAACACCATATATTTT | CASSTGTADSGNTIYF | TRBV6-6 | NA | NA | TRBJ1-3
TGTGCCAGCAGGGGAACATCGGACGTCCGCTACGAGCAGTACTTC | CASRGTSDVRYEQYF | TRBV6-5 | NA | NA | TRBJ2-7
TGCAGCGTTGTAGCAGGTACGAACACTGAAGCTTTCTTT | CSVVAGTNTEAFF | TRBV29-1 | few | NA | TRBJ1-1
TGTGCCAGCGCCAACCGGGACAGGGCGACCTACGAGCAGTACTTC | CASANRDRATYEQYF | TRBV6-5 | NA | TRBD1 | TRBJ2-7
TGTGCCAGCTCACCGTTAACGGGAGGGAGCACAGATACGCAGTATTTT | CASSPLTGGSTDTQYF | TRBV18 | once | TRBD2 | TRBJ2-3
TGCGCCAGCAGCTTGTACGGCTACCTCACAGATACGCAGTATTTT | CASSLYGYLTDTQYF | TRBV5-1 | NA | NA | TRBJ2-3
TGTGCCAGCAGTCGTCTAGCGGGTATGAATGAGCAGTTCTTC | CASSRLAGMNEQFF | TRBV2 | NA | TRBD2 | TRBJ2-1
TGTGCCAGCAGCTTGTCCAGCGAAACCATCTCCTACGAGCAGTACTTC | CASSLSSETISYEQYF | TRBV5-6 | few | NA | TRBJ2-7
TGTGCCAGCAAAAGTAGCAGGGGTAGCACAGATACGCAGTATTTT | CASKSSRGSTDTQYF | TRBV7-3 | once | NA | TRBJ2-3
TGTGCCAGCAGCCCCGAAGGGCAGTATCAGCCCCAGCATTTT | CASSPEGQYQPQHF | TRBV11-2 | few | NA | TRBJ1-5
TGCAGCGTTGTTTGGGAGAGCTCCTACAATGAGCAGTTCTTC | CSVVWESSYNEQFF | TRBV29-1 | few | NA | TRBJ2-1
TGTGCCAGCAGCGCTCAGACAGCTAACACTGAAGCTTTCTTT | CASSAQTANTEAFF | TRBV9 | NA | NA | TRBJ1-1
TGTGCCAGCAGCGCCATGACAGGGGTTGGAAACACCATATATTTT | CASSAMTGVGNTIYF | TRBV7-9 | once | TRBD1 | TRBJ1-3
TGTGCCAGCAGTTTATCCCGGTTGGGAGGGTTCCAGCCCCAGCATTTT | CASSLSRLGGFQPQHF | TRBV28 | NA | NA | TRBJ1-5
TGCAGCGGACTGAGCCAGGGGGCGGGCACCGGGGAGCTGTTTTTT | CSGLSQGAGTGELFF | TRBV29-1 | NA | TRBD1 | TRBJ2-2
TGTGCCAGCAGCAAAGGGCGGGGACTGGAAGGCTACACCTTC | CASSKGRGLEGYTF | TRBV21-1 | NA | NA | TRBJ1-2
TGCAGCGTCGCCGTGGGACAGGACACTGAAGCTTTCTTT | CSVAVGQDTEAFF | TRBV29-1 | few | TRBD1 | TRBJ1-1
TGTGCCAGCATTATAGCGGGAGGGCCCGGCGAGCAGTACTTC | CASIIAGGPGEQYF | TRBV2 | NA | TRBD2 | TRBJ2-7
TGTGCCAGCAGCTCCGTGCGGGCCTCCACCGGGGAGCTGTTTTTT | CASSSVRASTGELFF | TRBV11-2 | NA | NA | TRBJ2-2
TGTGCCAGCAGCTCCACCGGGACTAGAGGCGATGAGCAGTTCTTC | CASSSTGTRGDEQFF | TRBV7-3 | NA | TRBD2 | TRBJ2-1
TGTGCCAGCAGTGCACTCACGCAGGGATCAGAGACCCAGTACTTC | CASSALTQGSETQYF | TRBV2 | NA | NA | TRBJ2-5
TGTGCCATCGGGCTAGGACCAGATACGCAGTATTTT | CAIGLGPDTQYF | TRBV10-3 | NA | NA | TRBJ2-3
TGTGCCAGCAGCCCCTGGGATAATGAGCAGTACTTC | CASSPWDNEQYF | TRBV7-9 | once | NA | TRBJ2-7
TGTGCCAGCAGCTTAACTGTTAATGGGGACACTGAAGCTTTCTTT | CASSLTVNGDTEAFF | TRBV7-2 | NA | NA | TRBJ1-1
TGTGCCAGCAGTCGCCAGGGGGGGGGTCGCACTGAAGCTTTCTTT | CASSRQGGGRTEAFF | TRBV28 | NA | TRBD1 | TRBJ1-1
TGTGCCAGCAGTATCGGTGATACGCAGTATTTT | CASSIGDTQYF | TRBV28 | NA | NA | TRBJ2-3
TGTGCCAGCAGCCGCGGACTAGCGGGAGATCCATACGAGCAGTACTTC | CASSRGLAGDPYEQYF | TRBV7-6 | NA | TRBD2 | TRBJ2-7